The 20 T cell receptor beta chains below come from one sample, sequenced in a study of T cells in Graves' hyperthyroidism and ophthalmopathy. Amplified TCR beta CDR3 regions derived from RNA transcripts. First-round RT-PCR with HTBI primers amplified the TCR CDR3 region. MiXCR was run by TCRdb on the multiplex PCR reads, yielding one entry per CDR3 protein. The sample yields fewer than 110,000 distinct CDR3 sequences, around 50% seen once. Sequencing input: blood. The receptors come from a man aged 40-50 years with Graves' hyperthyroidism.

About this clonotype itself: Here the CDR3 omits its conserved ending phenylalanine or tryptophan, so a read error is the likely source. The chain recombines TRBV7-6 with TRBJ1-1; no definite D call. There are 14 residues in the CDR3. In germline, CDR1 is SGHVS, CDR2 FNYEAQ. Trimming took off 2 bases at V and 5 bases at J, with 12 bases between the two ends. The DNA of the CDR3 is TGTGCCAGCAGCTTACTGGGAGGGCAGACTGAAGCTTTCTTG. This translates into CASSLLGGQTEAFL.

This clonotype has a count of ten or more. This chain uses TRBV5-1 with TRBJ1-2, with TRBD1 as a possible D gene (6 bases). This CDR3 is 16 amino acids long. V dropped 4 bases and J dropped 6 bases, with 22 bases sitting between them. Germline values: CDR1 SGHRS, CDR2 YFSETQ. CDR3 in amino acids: CASSARGGAYVDGYTF. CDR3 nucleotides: TGCGCCAGCAGCGCGAGAGGGGGGGCATATGTGGATGGCTACACCTTC.

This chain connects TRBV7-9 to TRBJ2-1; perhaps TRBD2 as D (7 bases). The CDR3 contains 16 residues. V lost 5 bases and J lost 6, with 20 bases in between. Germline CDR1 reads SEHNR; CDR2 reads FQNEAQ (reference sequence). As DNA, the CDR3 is TGTGCCAGCAGCCAAGATGGGGGGGCGGGGGTCAATGAGCAGTTCTTC. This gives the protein CASSQDGGAGVNEQFF.

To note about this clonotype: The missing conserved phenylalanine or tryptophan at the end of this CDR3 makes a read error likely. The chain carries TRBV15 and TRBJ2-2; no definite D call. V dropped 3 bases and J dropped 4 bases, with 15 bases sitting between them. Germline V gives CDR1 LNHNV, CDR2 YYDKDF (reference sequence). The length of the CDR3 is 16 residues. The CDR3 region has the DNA TGTGCCACCAGCAGCCCGGCGGCGGTAATCACCGGGGAGCTGTTTCTT. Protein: CATSSPAAVITGELFL.

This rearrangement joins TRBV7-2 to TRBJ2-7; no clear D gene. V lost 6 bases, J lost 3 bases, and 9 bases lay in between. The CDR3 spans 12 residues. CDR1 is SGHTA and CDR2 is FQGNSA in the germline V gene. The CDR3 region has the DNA TGTGCCAGCAGTAACGCCGGCTACGAGCAGTACTTC. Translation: CASSNAGYEQYF.

CDR3 sequence (DNA): TGTGCCAGCAGTGTCGAACTAGCGGGGGACACAGATACGCAGTATTTT. Translated: CASSVELAGDTDTQYF. The chain links TRBV14 to TRBJ2-3, with TRBD2 matching over 11 bases. The germline V gene has CDR1 SGHDN and CDR2 FVKESK. This CDR3 spans 16 amino acids. V gave up 6 bases and J gave up 2 bases; unmatched junction bases: 7.

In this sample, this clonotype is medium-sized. DNA of the CDR3: TGCAGCGTCAACGGACAGGGGGTTTACACTGAAGCTTTCTTT. Encoded protein: CSVNGQGVYTEAFF. The V gene is TRBV29-1, the J gene TRBJ1-1, with 10 bases lining up with TRBD1. Unmatched junction bases numbered 7, after V lost 6 bases and J lost 3 bases. Germline V gives CDR1 SQVTM, CDR2 ANQGSEA. The CDR3 covers 14 residues. Looking up the rest from reference TRBV29-1 and TRBJ1-1 gives the full variable domain: SAVISQKPSRDICQRGTSLTIQCQVDSQVTMMFWYRQQPGQSLTLIATANQGSEATYESGFVIDKFPISRPNLTFSTLTVSNMSPEDSSIYLCSVNGQGVYTEAFFGQGTRLTVV.

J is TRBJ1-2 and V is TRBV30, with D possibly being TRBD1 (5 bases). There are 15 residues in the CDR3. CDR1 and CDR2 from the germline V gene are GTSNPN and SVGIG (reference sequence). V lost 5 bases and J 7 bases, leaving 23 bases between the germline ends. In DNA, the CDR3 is TGTGCCTGGGCTCAGATTACAGGACCCCTGGGTGGCTACACCTTC. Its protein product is CAWAQITGPLGGYTF.

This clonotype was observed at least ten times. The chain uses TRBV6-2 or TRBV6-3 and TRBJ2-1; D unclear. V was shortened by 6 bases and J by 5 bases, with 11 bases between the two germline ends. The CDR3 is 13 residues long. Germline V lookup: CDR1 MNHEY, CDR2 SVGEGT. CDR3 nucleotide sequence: TGTGCCAGCAGCCTTGCCAGAGACAATGAGCAGTTCTTC. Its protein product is CASSLARDNEQFF.

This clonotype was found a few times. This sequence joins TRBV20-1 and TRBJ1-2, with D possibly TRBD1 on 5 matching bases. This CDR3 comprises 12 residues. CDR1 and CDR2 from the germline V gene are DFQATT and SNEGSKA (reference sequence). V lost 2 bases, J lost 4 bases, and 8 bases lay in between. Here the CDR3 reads CSARTRGYGYTF. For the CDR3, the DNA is TGCAGTGCTAGAACGAGGGGCTATGGCTACACCTTC.

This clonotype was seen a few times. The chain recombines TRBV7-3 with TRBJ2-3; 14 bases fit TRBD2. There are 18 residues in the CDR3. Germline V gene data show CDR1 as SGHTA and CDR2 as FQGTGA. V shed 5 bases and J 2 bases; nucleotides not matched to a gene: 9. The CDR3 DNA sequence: TGTGCCAGCAGCCAAGAAGGACTAGCGGGGGGCTACACAGATACGCAGTATTTT. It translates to CASSQEGLAGGYTDTQYF.

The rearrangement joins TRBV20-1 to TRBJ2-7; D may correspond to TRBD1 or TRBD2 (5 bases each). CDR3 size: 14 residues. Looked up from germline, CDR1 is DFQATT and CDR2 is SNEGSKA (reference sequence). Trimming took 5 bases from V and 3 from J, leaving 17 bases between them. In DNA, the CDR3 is TGCAGTGCTCTTAGGGGTCCTAGCATCTACGAGCAGTACTTC. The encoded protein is CSALRGPSIYEQYF.

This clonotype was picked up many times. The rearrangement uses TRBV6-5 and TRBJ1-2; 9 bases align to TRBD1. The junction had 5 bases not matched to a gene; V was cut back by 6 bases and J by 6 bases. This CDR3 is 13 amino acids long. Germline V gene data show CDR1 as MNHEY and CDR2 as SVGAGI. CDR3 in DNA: TGTGCCAGCAGGGTACGGACAGGGGATGGCTACACCTTC. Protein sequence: CASRVRTGDGYTF.

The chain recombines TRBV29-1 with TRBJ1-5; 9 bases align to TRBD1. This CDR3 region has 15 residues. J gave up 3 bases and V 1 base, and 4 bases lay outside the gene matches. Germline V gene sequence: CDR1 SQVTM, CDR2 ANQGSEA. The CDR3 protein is CSVEAGTGLNQPQHF. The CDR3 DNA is TGCAGCGTTGAAGCCGGGACAGGGCTCAATCAGCCCCAGCATTTT.

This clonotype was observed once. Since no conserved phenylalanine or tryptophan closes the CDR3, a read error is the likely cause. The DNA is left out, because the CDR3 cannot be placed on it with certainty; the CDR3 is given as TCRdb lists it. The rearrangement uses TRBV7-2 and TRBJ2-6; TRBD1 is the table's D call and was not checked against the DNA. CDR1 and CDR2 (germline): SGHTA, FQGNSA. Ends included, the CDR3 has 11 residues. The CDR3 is CASSGTGGPLS.

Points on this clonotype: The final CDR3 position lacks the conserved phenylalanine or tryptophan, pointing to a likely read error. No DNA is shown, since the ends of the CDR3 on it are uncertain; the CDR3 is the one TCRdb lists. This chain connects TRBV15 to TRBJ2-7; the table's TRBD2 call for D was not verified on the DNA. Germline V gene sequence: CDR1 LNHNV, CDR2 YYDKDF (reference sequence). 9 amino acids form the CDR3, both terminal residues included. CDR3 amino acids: CATSRDLAG.

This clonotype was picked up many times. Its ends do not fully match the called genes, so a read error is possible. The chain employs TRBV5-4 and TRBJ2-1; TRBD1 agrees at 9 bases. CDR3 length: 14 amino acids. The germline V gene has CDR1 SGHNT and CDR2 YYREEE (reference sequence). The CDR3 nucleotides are TGTGCCAGCAGCTTGGGAGACAGGGGGTCCAAGGAGATCTTC. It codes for CASSLGDRGSKEIF.

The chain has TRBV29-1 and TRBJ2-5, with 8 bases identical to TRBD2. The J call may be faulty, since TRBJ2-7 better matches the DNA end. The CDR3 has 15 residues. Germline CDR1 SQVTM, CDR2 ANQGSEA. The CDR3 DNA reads TGCAGCGTTGAAGTAGCGGGGCAGCAGACGTACGAGCAGTACTTC. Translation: CSVEVAGQQTYEQYF.

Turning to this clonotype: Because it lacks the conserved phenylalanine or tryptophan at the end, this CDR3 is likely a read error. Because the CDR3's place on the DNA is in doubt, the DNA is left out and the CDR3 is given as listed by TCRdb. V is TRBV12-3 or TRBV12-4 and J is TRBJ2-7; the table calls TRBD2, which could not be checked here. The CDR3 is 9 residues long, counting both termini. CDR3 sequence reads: CASSARVGQ.

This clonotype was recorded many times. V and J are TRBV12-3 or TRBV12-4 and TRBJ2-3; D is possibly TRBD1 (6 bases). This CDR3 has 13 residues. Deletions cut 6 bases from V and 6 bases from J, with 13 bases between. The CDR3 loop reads CASRRGGGDTQYF. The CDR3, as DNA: TGTGCCAGCAGGCGAGGGGGTGGGGATACGCAGTATTTT.